Below, 6 T cell receptor beta chains from the same sample are listed, as sequenced in a study of cytomegalovirus exposure and HLA in healthy donors. This PCR relied on a set of 60 Vbeta primers and 13 Jbeta primers. Method: immunoSEQ multiplex PCR; TCRdb's copy keeps in-frame clones and lacks some. This table has roughly 190,000 clones, roughly four fifths appearing once. The sample comprised PBMCs. The receptors stem from a woman under 40 in good health and CMV-seropositive.

This clone was observed a single time. DNA of the CDR3: TGTGCCAGCAGCTTCCCGGGGGGGGCTCAAAACGAGCAGTACTTC. It is translated as CASSFPGGAQNEQYF. The V and J genes are TRBV5-6 and TRBJ2-7; 8 nucleotides agree with TRBD2. V shed 2 bases, J shed 5 bases, and the junction held 9 bases outside the gene matches. The CDR3 is 15 amino acids. Looked up from germline, CDR1 is SGHDT and CDR2 is YYEEEE.

The gene calls are TRBV19 and TRBJ2-7, with D hard to call. V lost 5 bases and J 1 base, leaving 9 bases between the germline ends. Germline lookup yields CDR1 LNHDA and CDR2 SQIVND (reference sequence). The CDR3 loop spans 13 amino acids. CDR3 loop: CASSLANSYEQYF. The CDR3 DNA is TGTGCCAGTAGTTTAGCTAATTCCTACGAGCAGTACTTC.

About this clone itself: One end of the junction fails to match germline, which may point to a read error. The chain is built from TRBV7-7 and TRBJ2-7, with 14 bases matching TRBD2. CDR1 is SSHAT, CDR2 FNYEAQ, per germline (reference sequence). The CDR3 contains 15 residues. The CDR3 region is CASSLGTSGSYEQYF. As DNA, the CDR3 is TGTGCTAGCAGCTTAGGGACTAGCGGGAGTTACGAGCAGTACTTC.

The rearrangement links TRBV28 to TRBJ2-7; 7 bases fit TRBD1. The CDR3 sequence is 12 residues long. Germline-derived CDR1 and CDR2 are MDHEN and SYDVKM. Trimming at V came to 11 bases and at J to 5 bases, leaving 9 bases not matched to a gene. CDR3 amino acids: CAYRGDGNEQYF. Written as DNA, the CDR3 is TGTGCCTACAGGGGAGACGGGAACGAGCAGTACTTC.

The gene calls are TRBV19 and TRBJ1-1, with TRBD1 matching 9 bases. The length of the CDR3 is 14 residues. Germline values: CDR1 LNHDA, CDR2 SQIVND (reference sequence). V trimming: 3 bases; J trimming: 7 bases; junction bases outside the gene matches: 6. The chain's CDR3 is CASSIGQGLGEAFF. The CDR3 nucleotides read TGTGCCAGTAGTATTGGACAGGGGCTGGGTGAAGCTTTCTTT.

Only a few counts were recorded for this clone. J is TRBJ2-5 and V is TRBV27; 16 positions match TRBD2. Trimming at V came to 5 bases and at J to 0 bases, leaving 12 bases not matched to a gene. Germline-derived CDR1 and CDR2 are MNHEY and SMNVEV (reference sequence). There are 20 residues in the CDR3. Here the CDR3 reads CASSKRPGTSGRVNQETQYF. Here the CDR3 DNA reads TGTGCCAGCAGTAAGCGTCCCGGGACTAGCGGGAGGGTGAACCAAGAGACCCAGTACTTC.